These 17 T cell receptor beta chains came from one sample sequenced in a study of shared clonotypes between healthy human individuals. Naive CD8 populations comprised CD45RO-negative cells positively selected for CCR7, excluding terminally differentiated effector memory CD45RA+ cells. This table comes from immunoSEQ multiplex PCR, and its TCRdb copy is limited to in-frame clones, with some not included. Of about 2 million clones in the sample, less than 95% were seen once. Specimen: naive CD8+ T cells sorted from blood. The receptors originated from a man between 18 and 29 years old in good health.

This chain links TRBV9 with TRBJ2-5; weak D call: TRBD2 (6 bases). With 4 bases removed from V and 1 base from J, the gap between germline ends came to 14 bases. Germline V gene lookup returns CDR1 SGDLS and CDR2 YYNGEE. The CDR3 loop spans 15 amino acids. In DNA, the CDR3 is TGTGCCAGCAGCCCACCCCTGGGACTCCAAGAGACCCAGTACTTC. Encoded protein: CASSPPLGLQETQYF.

The chain recombines TRBV6-6 with TRBJ1-5; a weak D match, TRBD1 (5 bases). This CDR3 contains 15 residues. CDR1 is MNHNY and CDR2 is SVGAGI in the germline V gene (reference sequence). V dropped 6 bases and J dropped 2 bases, with 14 bases sitting between them. CDR3 DNA: TGTGCCAGCAGCTTTGAGGTAGGGGGCAATCAGCCCCAGCATTTT. This codes for CASSFEVGGNQPQHF.

This clone was detected once. J is TRBJ2-4 and V is TRBV15; D gene ambiguous. The CDR3 is 16 amino acids. With 0 bases removed from V and 0 bases from J, the gap between germline ends came to 9 bases. Germline V CDR1 and CDR2: LNHNV, YYDKDF (reference sequence). The CDR3 region has the DNA TGTGCCACCAGCAGAGATCTAGGAATAGCCAAAAACATTCAGTACTTC. It is translated as CATSRDLGIAKNIQYF.

Comment on this clone: In the same sample, other DNA sequences code for this CDR3. The chain carries TRBV7-9 and TRBJ1-1; tentatively, D is TRBD1 (6 bases). The germline V gene encodes CDR1 SEHNR and CDR2 FQNEAQ (reference sequence). CDR3 length: 14 amino acids. Trimming left V 4 bases short and J 1 base short, with 10 bases between. CDR3 in amino acids: CASSSPTGNTEAFF. CDR3 nucleotide sequence: TGTGCCAGCAGCTCTCCGACAGGGAACACTGAAGCTTTCTTT.

The chain recombines TRBV9 with TRBJ1-1, with 7 bases identical to TRBD1. Germline CDR1 reads SGDLS; CDR2 reads YYNGEE. This CDR3 region has 16 residues. The V and J ends lost 3 bases and 0 bases, in that order; junction bases with no gene match: 8. The CDR3 loop reads CASSEPGQQMNTEAFF. DNA of the CDR3: TGTGCCAGCAGCGAACCGGGACAGCAAATGAACACTGAAGCTTTCTTT.

The chain is built from TRBV5-1 and TRBJ1-4; a weak D match, TRBD1 (5 bases). The CDR3 length is 13 residues. The germline V gene has CDR1 SGHRS and CDR2 YFSETQ. V dropped 7 bases and J dropped 8 bases, with 15 bases sitting between them. The CDR3 protein is CASDIYTGEKLFF. CDR3 DNA sequence: TGCGCCAGCGATATATATACAGGAGAAAAACTGTTTTTT.

The CDR3 loop is CASSLDRGRDRAEQYF. The CDR3 coding sequence is TGTGCCAGCAGCTTAGATCGGGGGCGGGACAGGGCGGAGCAGTACTTC. The rearrangement links TRBV11-2 to TRBJ2-7; 9 nucleotides agree with TRBD1. From germline, CDR1 is SGHAT and CDR2 FQNNGV. Trimming took 0 bases from V and 7 from J; bases not matched to a gene: 10. CDR3 length: 16 amino acids.

The chain employs TRBV9 and TRBJ2-5; the D is unclear. This CDR3 is 12 amino acids long. The germline V gene has CDR1 SGDLS and CDR2 YYNGEE. V was trimmed by 4 bases and J by 2 bases, leaving 6 bases between them. The CDR3 DNA reads as TGTGCCAGCAGCACCGATCAAGAGACCCAGTACTTC. Translating gives CASSTDQETQYF.

This clone was counted once. The gene calls are TRBV25-1 and TRBJ2-1; TRBD2 might be the D (6 bases). Germline CDR1 MGHDK, CDR2 SYGVNS. There are 17 residues in the CDR3. Trimming took 4 bases from V and 2 from J, leaving 18 bases between them. Here the CDR3 DNA reads TGTGCCAGCAGTGGGGGGGAACTAGACCCCACCTACAATGAGCAGTTCTTC. Translated, it gives CASSGGELDPTYNEQFF.

The chain uses TRBV5-8 and TRBJ2-2; no clear D gene. CDR3 length: 14 amino acids. V was shortened by 0 bases and J by 7 bases, with 10 bases between the two germline ends. Germline V gene lookup returns CDR1 SGHTS and CDR2 YDEGEE. CDR3 DNA: TGTGCCAGCAGCTTGGCCGACCGTCTCGGGGAGCTGTTTTTT. Protein product: CASSLADRLGELFF.

On this clone itself: This specimen includes other DNA sequences encoding the same CDR3. The chain links TRBV9 to TRBJ2-3; D perhaps matches TRBD1 (6 bases). The ends were cut back, 0 bases at V and 4 bases at J, with 9 bases in the middle. The CDR3 runs 14 residues. Germline V gene lookup returns CDR1 SGDLS and CDR2 YYNGEE. The CDR3 region has the DNA TGTGCCAGCAGCGTAGGGGGGCGCCCAGATACGCAGTATTTT. Amino acids: CASSVGGRPDTQYF.

The chain couples TRBV4-1 to TRBJ1-2, with 9 bases identical to TRBD1. CDR3 length: 17 residues. Germline values: CDR1 MGHRA, CDR2 YSYEKL. Trimming took 0 bases from V and 4 from J; bases not matched to a gene: 9. The chain's CDR3 is CASSQDTPGQGAYGYTF. CDR3 DNA sequence: TGCGCCAGCAGCCAAGATACCCCGGGACAGGGAGCCTATGGCTACACCTTC.

V usage is TRBV6-5 and J usage is TRBJ1-1, with D perhaps matching TRBD1 (5 bases). CDR1 is MNHEY, CDR2 SVGAGI, per germline. The CDR3 spans 13 residues. V shed 1 base and J shed 11 bases, with 14 bases lying between them. CDR3 sequence reads: CASSYLTGGCAFF. CDR3 DNA sequence: TGTGCCAGCAGTTACTTAACTGGGGGGTGTGCTTTCTTT.

The gene calls are TRBV7-9 and TRBJ2-3, with 10 nucleotides matching TRBD2. Germline assignment: CDR1 SEHNR and CDR2 FQNEAQ (reference sequence). The CDR3 extends over 15 amino acids. The V gene end was trimmed by 4 bases and the J gene end by 4 bases; junction bases not matched to a gene: 5. The CDR3, as DNA: TGTGCCAGCAGCTCTACTAGCGGGGCCGCAGATACGCAGTATTTT. As protein: CASSSTSGAADTQYF.

Notes on this clone: The sample has other DNA sequences that encode this CDR3 too. This chain uses TRBV13 with TRBJ2-3; no definite D call. V was trimmed by 0 bases and J by 5 bases, leaving 3 bases between them. Looked up from germline, CDR1 is PRHDT and CDR2 is FYEKMQ (reference sequence). The CDR3 extends over 12 amino acids. CDR3: CASSLGEDTQYF. The CDR3 coding sequence is TGTGCCAGCAGCTTAGGAGAAGATACGCAGTATTTT.

The genes are TRBV7-9 and TRBJ2-3, with D hard to call. Trimming took 3 bases from V and 2 from J, leaving 15 bases between them. CDR1 SEHNR and CDR2 FQNEAQ come from the germline V gene (reference sequence). The CDR3 is 16 residues long. This chain's CDR3 is CASSFPLDDPTDTQYF. The CDR3 coding sequence is TGTGCCAGCAGCTTCCCCCTTGATGACCCCACAGATACGCAGTATTTT.

The V gene is TRBV14, the J gene TRBJ2-7; 13 bases are a match to TRBD2. This CDR3 has 15 amino acids. The V and J ends lost 1 base and 12 bases, in that order; junction bases with no gene match: 9. CDR1 SGHDN and CDR2 FVKESK come from the germline V gene. The CDR3 is CASSQGTSGGDRLYF. The CDR3 DNA is TGTGCCAGCAGCCAAGGGACTAGCGGGGGTGACCGGTTGTACTTC.